A single sample gave rise to the 15 T cell receptor beta chains below, sequenced in a study of CD8 T cells in Susac syndrome. RNA totalling roughly 0.5 to 1 ug underwent reverse transcription with random hexamers. TCRdb passed the immunoSEQ multiplex PCR reads through MiXCR, listing each CDR3 protein once. The sample consists of tens of thousands of distinct CDR3 sequences, 85% to 95% of them appearing once. Sample: CD8+ T cells from PBMCs. The source of these receptors is a human donor with Susac syndrome.

The V call is TRBV28, the J call TRBJ2-7; possible D gene TRBD2, 6 bases. The ends were cut back, 9 bases at V and 3 bases at J, with 18 bases in the middle. This CDR3 has 14 amino acids. The germline V gene has CDR1 MDHEN and CDR2 SYDVKM. The chain's CDR3 is CASYDRDSDYEQYF. The DNA for the CDR3 is TGTGCCAGTTACGACCGGGACTCCGACTACGAGCAGTACTTC.

This rearrangement joins TRBV20-1 to TRBJ1-4, with D possibly TRBD1 on 5 matching bases. The V end lost 5 bases, the J end lost 2 bases, and 12 bases lay between the germline ends. CDR3 size: 14 residues. CDR1 and CDR2 from the germline V gene are DFQATT and SNEGSKA (reference sequence). In DNA, the CDR3 is TGCAGTGCTGGGGTGGGGCGGACTAATGAAAAACTGTTTTTT. This codes for CSAGVGRTNEKLFF.

The chain has TRBV20-1 and TRBJ1-4; the D gene is possibly TRBD1 (5 bases). V shed 6 bases and J shed 8 bases, with 13 bases lying between them. The CDR3 spans 12 residues. CDR1 is DFQATT, CDR2 SNEGSKA, per germline (reference sequence). CDR3 in amino acids: CSAGREGEKLFF. The CDR3 region has the DNA TGCAGTGCCGGCAGGGAAGGAGAAAAACTGTTTTTT.

The rearrangement links TRBV4-1 to TRBJ1-5; D perhaps matches TRBD1 (6 bases). The V gene lost 0 bases and the J gene lost 0 bases, with 15 bases spanning the gap. Germline V CDR1 and CDR2: MGHRA, YSYEKL. This CDR3 is built from 18 residues. CDR3 coding DNA: TGCGCCAGCAGCCAAGATGTGGTACAGGGCTATAGCAATCAGCCCCAGCATTTT. This codes for CASSQDVVQGYSNQPQHF.

This clonotype was seen only once. V and J are TRBV27 and TRBJ2-1, with TRBD2 matching 10 bases. This CDR3 comprises 15 residues. Trimming at V came to 6 bases and at J to 7 bases, leaving 9 bases not matched to a gene. Germline assignment: CDR1 MNHEY and CDR2 SMNVEV (reference sequence). The CDR3 coding sequence is TGTGCCAGCAGCTTCAGCGGGGGGGCTGGGAATGAGCAGTTCTTC. Translating gives CASSFSGGAGNEQFF.

The chain is built from TRBV2 and TRBJ1-2; D gene unclear. Germline values: CDR1 SNHLY, CDR2 FYNNEI. Trimming pared 6 bases from V and 4 bases from J, leaving 12 bases between. The CDR3 loop spans 13 amino acids. The CDR3, as DNA: TGTGCCAGCAGCATTACCGCTGGCTATGGCTACACCTTC. It translates to CASSITAGYGYTF.

The rearrangement uses TRBV6-2 or TRBV6-3 and TRBJ2-7; 11 bases map to TRBD2. In germline, CDR1 is MNHEY, CDR2 SVGEGT. The CDR3 length is 17 residues. The J segment lost 6 bases and the V segment lost 0 bases, leaving 10 bases of the junction unmatched. The CDR3 DNA follows: TGTGCCAGCAGTTACTCGAGGCTAGCGGGGGGCCTCCGCGAGCAGTACTTC. This encodes CASSYSRLAGGLREQYF.

The table lists this clonotype with a count of one. This chain connects TRBV9 to TRBJ2-3; TRBD2 matches 8 bases. V shed 0 bases, J shed 1 base, and the junction held 16 bases outside the gene matches. This CDR3 has 20 amino acids. CDR1 and CDR2 (germline): SGDLS, YYNGEE. The CDR3, as DNA: TGTGCCAGCAGCGTAGGTGAACTAGCGGTCCCTTGGGGGGGCACAGATACGCAGTATTTT. It translates to CASSVGELAVPWGGTDTQYF.

The chain joins TRBV27 to TRBJ1-2; D gene ambiguous. Germline values: CDR1 MNHEY, CDR2 SMNVEV (reference sequence). V shed 3 bases and J shed 0 bases, with 8 bases lying between them. The CDR3 loop spans 14 amino acids. CDR3 DNA: TGTGCCAGCAGTTTGGATGGAACTAACTATGGCTACACCTTC. Translation: CASSLDGTNYGYTF.

This rearrangement joins TRBV20-1 to TRBJ1-5, with 7 bases aligning to TRBD1. J lost 2 bases, V lost 0 bases, and 16 bases had no gene match. CDR3 length: 19 amino acids. Germline assignment: CDR1 DFQATT and CDR2 SNEGSKA (reference sequence). CDR3 sequence reads: CSARDVGRGRSAGNQPQHF. The CDR3 nucleotides are TGCAGTGCTAGAGATGTCGGCAGGGGGAGGTCGGCCGGCAATCAGCCCCAGCATTTT.

The sample holds one count of this clonotype. The chain couples TRBV9 to TRBJ2-3; 9 bases match TRBD1. The ends lost 3 bases at V and 3 bases at J; junction bases unmatched: 5. Germline assignment: CDR1 SGDLS and CDR2 YYNGEE. The CDR3 extends over 15 amino acids. The CDR3 DNA reads as TGTGCCAGCAGCGCACAGGGGGCGGCTACAGATACGCAGTATTTT. Its protein product is CASSAQGAATDTQYF.

The chain is built from TRBV6-2 or TRBV6-3 and TRBJ2-7; D not certain. V shed 5 bases and J shed 4 bases, with 12 bases lying between them. Germline-derived CDR1 and CDR2 are MNHEY and SVGEGT. The CDR3 spans 13 residues. This CDR3 reads CASSPIGRYEQYF. CDR3 bases: TGTGCCAGCAGTCCTATCGGGCGTTACGAGCAGTACTTC.

The genes are TRBV11-2 and TRBJ1-2; D perhaps matches TRBD1 (5 bases). This CDR3 spans 14 amino acids. CDR1 and CDR2 (germline): SGHAT, FQNNGV. Between the trimmed V and J ends, which lost 0 bases and 8 bases, there was a span of 13 bases. CDR3 bases: TGTGCCAGCAGCTTAGAAACTGGGGGGAGGGGCTACACCTTC. Protein product: CASSLETGGRGYTF.

The J gene is TRBJ2-1, the V gene TRBV7-9; 7 bases are shared with TRBD1. This CDR3 contains 13 residues. The V segment lost 8 bases and the J segment 2 bases; nucleotides outside the gene matches: 3. The V gene's germline CDR1 is SEHNR and CDR2 FQNEAQ (reference sequence). CDR3 residues: CASGDRTYNEQFF. The CDR3 coding sequence is TGTGCCAGCGGGGACAGAACCTACAATGAGCAGTTCTTC.

This sequence joins TRBV19 and TRBJ2-7, with no clear D. V lost 3 bases and J 0 bases, leaving 9 bases between the germline ends. This CDR3 spans 14 amino acids. In germline, CDR1 is LNHDA, CDR2 SQIVND (reference sequence). The CDR3 coding sequence is TGTGCCAGTAGTATGGGTGTCGGCTCCTACGAGCAGTACTTC. Residues: CASSMGVGSYEQYF.